These T cell receptor beta chains were read from a single sample in a study of blood T cell repertoires in COVID-19. Sequenced by immunoSEQ multiplex PCR; TCRdb stores in-frame clones only, minus some. The sample records a few hundred thousand clones, 86% being singletons. Sequenced: peripheral blood. Source of these receptors: a woman aged 50 to 60 with acute or convalescent COVID-19. Each CDR3 is given with its conserved first and last residue. D genes are given only for firm matches. Expanded clones get a size class; other rows say once, few or many, or leave the size out.

TRBJ2-2	.	.	TRBV7-6	CASSLVTGTGELFF	TGTGCCAGCAGCTTAGTCACAGGGACCGGGGAGCTGTTTTTT
TRBJ2-5	.	.	TRBV7-9	CASSYTGSVTQYF	TGTGCCAGCAGCTATACTGGTTCCGTGACCCAGTACTTC
TRBJ1-5	few	.	TRBV19	CASMEQSGQPQHF	TGTGCCAGTATGGAACAGAGTGGGCAGCCCCAGCATTTT
TRBJ2-7	.	.	TRBV9	CASSVLTGEQYF	TGTGCCAGCAGCGTACTGACTGGCGAGCAGTACTTC
TRBJ1-4	.	TRBD1	TRBV24-1	CATSDPTGPNEKLFF	TGTGCCACCAGTGATCCGACAGGGCCTAATGAAAAACTGTTTTTT
TRBJ2-3	once	TRBD2	TRBV2	CASAFERGNTDTQYF	TGTGCCAGCGCTTTCGAGCGGGGGAACACAGATACGCAGTATTTT
TRBJ1-2	.	TRBD1	TRBV27	CASSSPTGGGGYTF	TGTGCCAGCAGTTCTCCTACAGGGGGCGGAGGCTACACCTTC
TRBJ1-4	.	.	TRBV7-9	CASSLVPGTNEKLFF	TGTGCCAGCAGCTTAGTGCCGGGAACTAATGAAAAACTGTTTTTT
TRBJ1-5	once	.	TRBV6-2/TRBV6-3	CASSQNRNQPQHF	TGTGCCAGCAGTCAAAACAGGAATCAGCCCCAGCATTTT
TRBJ2-7	.	.	TRBV28	CASTYLYEQYF	TGTGCCAGCACTTATCTCTACGAGCAGTACTTC
TRBJ1-5	few	TRBD1	TRBV6-5	CASSYSAQGSQPQHF	TGTGCCAGCAGTTACTCGGCACAGGGGTCCCAGCCCCAGCATTTT
TRBJ2-1	.	.	TRBV12-3/TRBV12-4	CASSSGQRDEQFF	TGTGCCAGCAGTTCCGGACAGAGGGACGAGCAGTTCTTC
TRBJ2-3	.	TRBD2	TRBV20-1	CSASESSGRLWFGTDTQYF	TGCAGTGCTAGTGAGTCTAGCGGGAGACTCTGGTTCGGCACAGATACGCAGTATTTT
TRBJ2-5	.	.	TRBV12-3/TRBV12-4	CASSLRQAQYF	TGTGCCAGCAGTCTCCGACAGGCCCAGTACTTC
TRBJ1-3	.	.	TRBV5-1	CASSLGAGPSGNTIYF	TGCGCCAGCAGCTTGGGAGCAGGGCCCTCTGGAAACACCATATATTTT
TRBJ2-1	once	.	TRBV5-8	CASRKGQSPYNEQFF	TGTGCCAGCAGGAAAGGACAGAGCCCATACAATGAGCAGTTCTTC
TRBJ1-4	.	.	TRBV29-1	CSVRGQQNEKLFF	TGCAGCGTTCGCGGACAGCAGAATGAAAAACTGTTTTTT
TRBJ1-3	.	TRBD1	TRBV6-5	CASSNRGLYGNTIYF	TGTGCCAGCAGCAACAGGGGTCTTTATGGAAACACCATATATTTT
TRBJ2-3	.	TRBD2	TRBV3-1/TRBV3-2	CASSQRPTSGRAGDTQYF	TGTGCCAGCAGCCAAAGACCGACTAGCGGGAGGGCCGGCGATACGCAGTATTTT
TRBJ2-5	.	TRBD2	TRBV29-1	CSVPLDGGRYGTQYF	TGCAGCGTCCCCCTGGACGGGGGGAGGTACGGGACCCAGTACTTC
TRBJ2-1	.	TRBD2	TRBV20-1	CSASRGRRSNEQFF	TGCAGTGCTAGTCGCGGGAGGCGGAGCAATGAGCAGTTCTTC
TRBJ1-2	.	TRBD1	TRBV7-6	CASSLRPTGDDYGYTF	TGTGCCAGCAGCCTCAGACCGACAGGGGACGACTATGGCTACACCTTC
TRBJ2-7	.	TRBD2	TRBV30	CACRASGRAYEQYF	TGTGCCTGTAGGGCTAGCGGGAGGGCCTACGAGCAGTACTTC
TRBJ1-1	few	.	TRBV18	CASSPRTDTNTEAFF	TGTGCCAGCTCACCGAGGACAGATACGAACACTGAAGCTTTCTTT
TRBJ2-2	.	.	TRBV12-3/TRBV12-4	CASSGQGVGELFF	TGTGCCAGCAGTGGCCAGGGCGTCGGGGAGCTGTTTTTT
TRBJ1-2	few	TRBD1	TRBV11-2	CASSLDLGRGAGYTF	TGTGCCAGCAGCTTAGATCTTGGCAGGGGGGCTGGCTACACCTTC
TRBJ1-2	.	.	TRBV7-9	CASSSSGSWVGNYGYTF	TGTGCCAGCAGCTCCAGTGGTAGTTGGGTCGGGAACTATGGCTACACCTTC
TRBJ1-1	.	.	TRBV6-2/TRBV6-3	CASSYPRRMNTEAFF	TGTGCCAGCAGTTACCCACGGAGGATGAACACTGAAGCTTTCTTT
TRBJ2-5	.	TRBD2	TRBV7-9	CASSLVSSGSETQYF	TGTGCCAGCAGCTTAGTGTCTAGCGGGAGTGAGACCCAGTACTTC
TRBJ1-5	.	TRBD1	TRBV7-8	CASSFAGTGGHSNQPQHF	TGTGCCAGCAGCTTCGCCGGGACAGGGGGCCATAGCAATCAGCCCCAGCATTTT
TRBJ1-1	few	TRBD1	TRBV30	CASDQDRGTEAFF	TGTGCCTCGGATCAAGACAGGGGCACTGAAGCTTTCTTT
TRBJ2-7	.	TRBD1	TRBV18	CASAEGQPYEQYF	TGTGCCAGCGCAGAGGGACAGCCCTACGAGCAGTACTTC